The 8 T cell receptor beta chains below all came from one sample that was sequenced in a study of blood T cell repertoires in COVID-19. Data came from immunoSEQ multiplex PCR; TCRdb stores just in-frame clones and leaves some out. The sample has under 200,000 clones; approximately 82% are singletons. Sequencing used peripheral blood. The source of these receptors is a woman in her sixties or seventies who had recovered from COVID-19.

The gene calls are TRBV2 and TRBJ2-7, with unresolved D. The CDR3 extends over 14 amino acids. The V and J ends lost 6 bases and 0 bases respectively, with 12 bases between them. Per germline, CDR1 SNHLY and CDR2 FYNNEI. Here the CDR3 reads CASRRQTSSYEQYF. In DNA, the CDR3 is TGTGCCAGCAGGCGGCAGACGAGCTCCTACGAGCAGTACTTC.

V usage is TRBV7-6 and J usage is TRBJ2-1; tentative D call: TRBD2 (6 bases). Germline V gene data show CDR1 as SGHVS and CDR2 as FNYEAQ. Trimming took 5 bases from V and 8 from J, leaving 13 bases between them. The CDR3 contains 13 residues. CDR3 DNA sequence: TGTGCCAGCAGCCGCGGGACCCTAGATGAGCAGTTCTTC. It specifies CASSRGTLDEQFF.

This rearrangement joins TRBV5-3 to TRBJ1-2; D is unclear. TRBV5-3 is noted as an ORF with a role that remains uncertain. The CDR3 is 15 amino acids. The V gene lost 0 bases and the J gene lost 3 bases, with 12 bases spanning the gap. The CDR3 DNA reads as TGTGCCAGAAGCTTGGCCCCCCGCGTTCACTATGGCTACACCTTC. It codes for CARSLAPRVHYGYTF.

This sequence joins TRBV29-1 and TRBJ1-1; weak D call: TRBD1 (5 bases). Trimming took 7 bases from V and 3 from J, leaving 15 bases between them. Germline loops: CDR1 SQVTM, CDR2 ANQGSEA. This CDR3 spans 13 amino acids. Written as DNA, the CDR3 is TGCAGCGCCCGGGCCTGGGGGGACACTGAAGCTTTCTTT. This translates into CSARAWGDTEAFF.

The V call is TRBV3-1 (or the pseudogene TRBV3-2), the J call TRBJ1-2; 7 nucleotides match TRBD1. The germline gives CDR1 LGHDT, CDR2 YNNKEL (reference sequence). The V segment lost 1 base and the J segment 8 bases; nucleotides outside the gene matches: 10. This CDR3 spans 15 amino acids. This chain's CDR3 is CASSQVGGTALGYTF. The CDR3 bases are TGTGCCAGCAGCCAAGTCGGCGGGACAGCTCTCGGCTACACCTTC.

The count of this clone is one. The chain links TRBV7-9 to TRBJ2-4; maybe TRBD2 (5 bases). The CDR3 is 13 residues long. Trimming cost V 1 base and J 6 bases, with 7 bases left between them. Germline V gene lookup returns CDR1 SEHNR and CDR2 FQNEAQ (reference sequence). CDR3 sequence reads: CASSLVAGNIQYF. In nucleotides, the CDR3 is TGTGCCAGCAGCTTAGTCGCGGGAAACATTCAGTACTTC.

The chain combines TRBV4-2 with TRBJ2-3, with 13 bases lining up with TRBD2. From germline, CDR1 is LGHNA and CDR2 YNFKEQ. The CDR3 is 21 residues long. V trimming: 2 bases; J trimming: 7 bases; junction bases outside the gene matches: 21. CDR3 nucleotides: TGTGCCAGCAGCCAAATCCAAGGACTAGCGGGGGCCTCACAGGGGGGGCATACGCAGTATTTT. It yields the protein CASSQIQGLAGASQGGHTQYF.

On this clone itself: In the same sample, other DNA sequences code for this CDR3. The chain combines TRBV3-1 (or the pseudogene TRBV3-2) with TRBJ2-2, with D perhaps TRBD1 (5 bases). The CDR3 contains 14 residues. Trimming took off 4 bases at V and 2 bases at J, with 8 bases between the two ends. Germline-derived CDR1 and CDR2 are LGHDT and YNNKEL (reference sequence). CDR3 region: CASSPTVNTGELFF. CDR3 in DNA: TGTGCCAGCAGCCCGACAGTCAACACCGGGGAGCTGTTTTTT.